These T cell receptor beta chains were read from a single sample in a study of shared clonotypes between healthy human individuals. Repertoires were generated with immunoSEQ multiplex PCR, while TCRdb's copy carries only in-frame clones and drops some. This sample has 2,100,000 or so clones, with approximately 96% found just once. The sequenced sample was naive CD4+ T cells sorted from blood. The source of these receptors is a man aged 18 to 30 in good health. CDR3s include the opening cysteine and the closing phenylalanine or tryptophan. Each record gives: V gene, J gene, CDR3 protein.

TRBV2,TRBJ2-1,CASAPLRENEQFF
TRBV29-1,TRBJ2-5,CSGRWETQYF
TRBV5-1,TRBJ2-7,CASSLAQGSYEQYF
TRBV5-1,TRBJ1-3,CASSLVRGADTIYF
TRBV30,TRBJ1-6,CACGSPHSPLHF
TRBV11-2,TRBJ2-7,CASSPRGYEQYF
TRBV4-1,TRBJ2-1,CASSQSTSAYNEQFF
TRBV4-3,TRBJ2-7,CASSQDRVAREQYF
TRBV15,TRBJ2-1,CATSRAGGNEQFF
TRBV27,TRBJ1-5,CASSRILGTDYSNQPQHF
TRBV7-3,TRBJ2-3,CASSLNGGPDTQYF
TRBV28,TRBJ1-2,CASSSFGGANYGYTF
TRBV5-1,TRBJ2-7,CASSSGQGNSYEQYF
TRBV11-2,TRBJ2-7,CASSLDGFYEQYF
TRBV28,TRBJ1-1,CASTLPDRMNTEAFF
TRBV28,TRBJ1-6,CASSLRGGASSPLHF
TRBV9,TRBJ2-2,CASSAWTGSNTGELFF
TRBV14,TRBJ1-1,CASSPRGKSPEAFF
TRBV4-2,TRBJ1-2,CASSQEGFGGGGEYGYTF
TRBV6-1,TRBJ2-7,CASSVRDGTYEQYF
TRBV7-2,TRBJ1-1,CASRWGVSNTEAFF
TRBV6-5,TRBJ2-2,CASRLQVGAGELFF
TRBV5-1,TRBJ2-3,CASSWGQGDPDTQYF
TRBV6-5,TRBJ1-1,CASSYSGALNTEAFF
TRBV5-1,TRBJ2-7,CASRFGFGTSGTYEQYF
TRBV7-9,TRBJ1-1,CATTGLGNTEAFF
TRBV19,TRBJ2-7,CASSSFGVPYEQYF
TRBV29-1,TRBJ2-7,CSVIPIQGRNEQYF
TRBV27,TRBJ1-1,CASSLLGQTEAFF